This is a list of T cell receptor beta chains from one sample in a study of T cell responses to AZD1222 COVID-19 vaccine. The method was immunoSEQ multiplex PCR; TCRdb's version includes in-frame clones alone and lacks a portion of them. This sample has some 150,000 clones, with roughly 90% found just once. This specimen consisted of peripheral blood, obtained 28 days after the second AZD1222 dose. The receptors were sampled from an adult who received the AZD1222 COVID-19 vaccine. Each CDR3 is given with its conserved first and last residue.

V gene,CDR3 length,CDR3 protein
TRBV24-1,13,CATSEGYTDTQYF
TRBV6-5,14,CASSYSWQGYGYTF
TRBV30,12,CAWSVLGDQLFF
TRBV6-5,15,CASPPGASSGNTIYF
TRBV10-3,13,CAISDSDSSGYTF
TRBV28,15,CASSLTGRGAGELFF
TRBV7-3,13,CASRMTSSGEQFF
TRBV30,15,CAWSLFPDRNTEAFF
TRBV19,15,CASSFQDRVTGELFF
TRBV19,14,CATARGQAYNEQFF
TRBV19,13,CASSRFMNTEAFF
TRBV5-1,14,CASSFEGITYEQYF
TRBV19,14,CASSTLAPGDEQFF
TRBV24-1,12,CATSDGTDTQYF
TRBV4-1,11,CASSSRDTQYF
TRBV5-6,16,CASSPAPVVRRETQYF
TRBV6-5,15,CASSYRTDRNYGYTF
TRBV19,15,CASLIGGGSNQPQHF
TRBV15,14,CATSRDYRQGPQHF
TRBV30,13,CASQRRSTDTQYF
TRBV5-1,15,CASSFRLGVNTEAFF
TRBV6-1,15,CASSEPGTANTEAFF
TRBV28,15,CASSRTGSLTGELFF
TRBV27,15,CASSLQRPSTDTQYF
TRBV29-1,13,CSVEGQPGTEAFF
TRBV10-2,14,CASSDSITHNEQFF
TRBV6-5,14,CASRPPAGTAGYTF
TRBV4-1,13,CASSQEGKSEQFF
TRBV9,17,CASSVAWWGGGNTEAFF
TRBV5-4,16,CASSLWGERVNTEAFF
TRBV4-1,14,CASSRGQENYGYTF
TRBV7-8,16,CASSAISSSYNSPLHF
TRBV11-1,15,CASSWEETGPYEQYF
TRBV28,12,CASCYGLETQYF
TRBV5-6,14,CASSLGQGLYGYTF
TRBV19,16,CASSTPSGSWYNEQFF
TRBV3-1/TRBV3-2,15,CASNHNTFLDSPLHF
TRBV28,16,CASRGVASSYNSPLHF
TRBV14,14,CASSLLRGIGEQFF
TRBV15,14,CATSRESGRTEAFF
TRBV24-1,12,CATRGGEHGYTF
TRBV7-3,13,CASSLREGETQYF
TRBV7-9,17,CASWGLQPGEGNYGYTF
TRBV19,18,CASSIAYPPNRAPYEQYF
TRBV3-1/TRBV3-2,14,CASSQRQGGETQYF
TRBV5-4,16,CASSLGGTGGHQPQHF
TRBV4-2,14,CASSQDRGQDGYTF
TRBV4-1,17,CASSLGGTGYMNTEAFF
TRBV5-1,12,CASSLGGGEQYF
TRBV6-1,15,CASSELTGMNYGYTF
TRBV24-1,16,CATSDSRGELYNEQFF
TRBV2,16,CASGVVGTAGNTEAFF